The 22 T cell receptor beta chains below come from one sample, sequenced in a study of blood T cell repertoires in COVID-19. The table came from immunoSEQ multiplex PCR; TCRdb's copy has only in-frame clones and leaves some out. The sample carries 40,000 to 55,000 clones, around 85% recorded once. The sequencing input was peripheral blood. Source of these receptors: a man aged 50 or older with acute or convalescent COVID-19.

The chain is built from TRBV3-1 (or the pseudogene TRBV3-2) and TRBJ2-1, with TRBD2 identical over 14 bases. The V gene end was trimmed by 4 bases and the J gene end by 8 bases; junction bases not matched to a gene: 7. CDR1 is LGHDT, CDR2 YNNKEL, per germline (reference sequence). The CDR3 consists of 16 residues. CDR3 residues: CASSRGGTSGSYEQFF. The CDR3 nucleotides are TGTGCCAGCAGCCGAGGTGGGACTAGCGGGAGCTATGAGCAGTTCTTC.

V usage is TRBV18 and J usage is TRBJ2-3; 8 bases map to TRBD2. The CDR3 runs to 17 residues. Per the germline V gene, CDR1 is KGHSH and CDR2 is LQKENI. Trimming took 6 bases from V and 0 from J; bases not matched to a gene: 11. The CDR3: CASSHGLADTSTDTQYF. CDR3 nucleotide sequence: TGTGCCAGCTCTCACGGACTAGCTGATACTAGCACAGATACGCAGTATTTT.

The gene calls are TRBV24-1 and TRBJ2-1, with D possibly TRBD2 on 7 matching bases. Trimming cost V 1 base and J 10 bases, with 13 bases left between them. The CDR3 runs 14 residues. Germline lookup yields CDR1 KGHDR and CDR2 SFDVKD. CDR3 DNA: TGTGCCACCAGTGATTTTAAGGGGGGGGGAGAGCAGTTCTTC. As protein: CATSDFKGGGEQFF.

The chain employs TRBV13 and TRBJ2-5, with 10 bases matching TRBD1. Germline loops: CDR1 PRHDT, CDR2 FYEKMQ (reference sequence). The CDR3 length is 15 residues. The V segment lost 5 bases and the J segment 6 bases; nucleotides outside the gene matches: 9. CDR3 sequence: CASSPGGQGEKTQYF. The CDR3 nucleotides are TGTGCCAGCAGCCCTGGCGGACAGGGGGAAAAGACCCAGTACTTC. Together with reference TRBV13 and TRBJ2-5, the CDR3 gives the full variable domain: AAGVIQSPRHLIKEKRETATLKCYPIPRHDTVYWYQQGPGQDPQFLISFYEKMQSDKGSIPDRFSAQQFSDYHSELNMSSLELGDSALYFCASSPGGQGEKTQYFGPGTRLLVL.

The genes are TRBV19 and TRBJ2-1; perhaps TRBD2 as D (5 bases). The V and J ends lost 2 bases and 4 bases respectively, with 12 bases between them. In germline, CDR1 is LNHDA, CDR2 SQIVND (reference sequence). The CDR3 loop spans 15 amino acids. In DNA form, the CDR3 reads TGTGCCAGTAGTATACGGAGCGGCCCTTACAATGAGCAGTTCTTC. It specifies CASSIRSGPYNEQFF.

The chain employs TRBV6-2 or TRBV6-3 and TRBJ2-7; possibly TRBD2 for D (7 bases). Per germline, CDR1 MNHEY and CDR2 SVGEGT. The V end lost 4 bases, the J end lost 6 bases, and 13 bases lay between the germline ends. The CDR3 has 13 amino acids. The CDR3 loop reads CASSWGGYVEQYF. The CDR3 nucleotides are TGTGCCAGCAGTTGGGGGGGCTATGTCGAGCAGTACTTC.

The chain is built from TRBV13 and TRBJ1-2; possible D gene TRBD1, 5 bases. CDR3 length equals 15 residues. The V gene lost 2 bases and the J gene lost 4 bases, with 14 bases spanning the gap. CDR1 is PRHDT and CDR2 is FYEKMQ in the germline V gene (reference sequence). CDR3 loop: CASSLNFGAPYGYTF. The DNA for the CDR3 is TGTGCCAGCAGCTTAAATTTTGGGGCCCCCTATGGCTACACCTTC.

The chain uses TRBV7-2 and TRBJ2-2, with 11 bases lining up with TRBD2. The V gene end was trimmed by 1 base and the J gene end by 4 bases; junction bases not matched to a gene: 8. The CDR3 loop spans 18 amino acids. In germline, CDR1 is SGHTA, CDR2 FQGNSA. The CDR3 DNA reads TGTGCCAGCAGCTTAGATGCTAGCGGGGGGTTGATCACCGGGGAGCTGTTTTTT. Translated, it gives CASSLDASGGLITGELFF. Full variable domain (rest looked up from reference TRBV7-2 and TRBJ2-2): GAGVSQSPSNKVTEKGKDVELRCDPISGHTALYWYRQSLGQGLEFLIYFQGNSAPDKSGLPSDRFSAERTGGSVSTLTIQRTQQEDSAVYLCASSLDASGGLITGELFFGEGSRLTVL.

In this sample, this clone turned up a few times. V and J are TRBV6-6 and TRBJ2-7, with D possibly being TRBD2 (6 bases). The CDR3 runs 16 residues. The V gene lost 2 bases and the J gene lost 1 base, with 15 bases spanning the gap. From germline, CDR1 is MNHNY and CDR2 SVGAGI (reference sequence). The CDR3 reads CASSYTTSGGSYEQYF. DNA of the CDR3: TGTGCCAGCAGTTACACGACTAGTGGAGGATCCTACGAGCAGTACTTC.

The V and J genes are TRBV24-1 and TRBJ2-3; D perhaps matches TRBD1 (6 bases). In germline, CDR1 is KGHDR, CDR2 SFDVKD. The CDR3 consists of 15 residues. Trimming removed 2 bases from V and 1 base from J, with 9 bases in between. In nucleotides, the CDR3 is TGTGCCACCAGTGATTCGGGACACCGCACAGATACGCAGTATTTT. Translated, it gives CATSDSGHRTDTQYF.

This chain connects TRBV19 to TRBJ1-4; D possibly corresponds to TRBD1 (5 bases). Germline values: CDR1 LNHDA, CDR2 SQIVND (reference sequence). The CDR3 is 15 residues long. V lost 1 base to trimming and J lost 4 bases, with 10 bases between them. CDR3 in DNA: TGTGCCAGTAGTATAGCGGGGGAGGTTAATGAAAAACTGTTTTTT. Translation gives CASSIAGEVNEKLFF.

J is TRBJ2-1 and V is TRBV7-9; 7 nucleotides match TRBD2. Germline V gene lookup returns CDR1 SEHNR and CDR2 FQNEAQ (reference sequence). The CDR3 contains 14 residues. J gave up 9 bases and V 1 base, and 6 bases lay outside the gene matches. In DNA, the CDR3 is TGTGCCAGCAGCTTAGGGACTAGGCACGGTGAGCAGTTCTTC. Its translation is CASSLGTRHGEQFF.

This rearrangement joins TRBV5-4 to TRBJ2-2; 7 positions agree with TRBD1. Per germline, CDR1 SGHNT and CDR2 YYREEE (reference sequence). V lost 6 bases, J lost 0 bases, and 5 bases stayed unmatched. This CDR3 has 15 residues. CDR3 coding DNA: TGTGCCAGCACTCCGGGACAGACGAACACCGGGGAGCTGTTTTTT. It codes for CASTPGQTNTGELFF.

This clone was picked up one time. J is TRBJ2-7 and V is TRBV5-1; 7 bases are shared with TRBD2. With V trimmed by 0 bases and J by 4 bases, 4 bases remained unmatched. This CDR3 is built from 14 residues. The germline gives CDR1 SGHRS, CDR2 YFSETQ. The CDR3, as DNA: TGCGCCAGCAGCTTGGTAGCAGCGGGGTACGAGCAGTACTTC. It translates to CASSLVAAGYEQYF.

The V gene is TRBV11-2, the J gene TRBJ2-7; 9 bases line up with TRBD2. Unmatched junction bases numbered 0, after V lost 3 bases and J lost 0 bases. Germline V gene lookup returns CDR1 SGHAT and CDR2 FQNNGV. The CDR3 is made up of 14 amino acids. The CDR3: CASSFSGSSYEQYF. CDR3 in DNA: TGTGCCAGCAGCTTTAGCGGGAGCTCCTACGAGCAGTACTTC.

This chain joins TRBV19 and TRBJ2-3; 10 bases are shared with TRBD1. V lost 4 bases, J lost 2 bases, and 6 bases stayed unmatched. Germline assignment: CDR1 LNHDA and CDR2 SQIVND (reference sequence). This CDR3 has 16 residues. The CDR3 sequence is CASSKQGTGDTDTQYF. The CDR3 region has the DNA TGTGCCAGTAGTAAACAGGGGACAGGGGACACAGATACGCAGTATTTT.

The rearrangement links TRBV5-1 to TRBJ2-3; TRBD2 matches 10 bases. Germline V gene sequence: CDR1 SGHRS, CDR2 YFSETQ. V was clipped by 2 bases and J by 0 bases; unmatched bases: 3. This CDR3 has 16 amino acids. The CDR3 region has the DNA TGCGCCAGCAGCTTACTGACTAGCGGGAGCACAGATACGCAGTATTTT. Translating it yields CASSLLTSGSTDTQYF.

V is TRBV5-1 and J is TRBJ1-1; D is unresolved. The V and J ends lost 0 bases and 0 bases respectively, with 9 bases between them. The CDR3 is 15 amino acids. Germline CDR1 and CDR2: SGHRS and YFSETQ. The CDR3 is CASSLAGVLNTEAFF. The CDR3, as DNA: TGCGCCAGCAGCTTGGCCGGGGTATTGAACACTGAAGCTTTCTTT.

The rearrangement joins TRBV2 to TRBJ1-2; 7 bases map to TRBD1. V shed 4 bases, J shed 4 bases, and the junction held 0 bases outside the gene matches. This CDR3 has 12 residues. Looked up from germline, CDR1 is SNHLY and CDR2 is FYNNEI. The CDR3 loop is CASSGDSYGYTF. The CDR3 DNA is TGTGCCAGCAGTGGGGACAGCTATGGCTACACCTTC.

The CDR3 region has the DNA TGTGCCAGCAGCCTATACCCCCACAGGGGGCCCTCCTACGAGCAGTACTTC. Translating gives CASSLYPHRGPSYEQYF. The V and J genes are TRBV27 and TRBJ2-7, with 9 bases fitting TRBD1. V was clipped by 6 bases and J by 0 bases; unmatched bases: 12. This CDR3 has 17 residues. Germline CDR1 MNHEY, CDR2 SMNVEV (reference sequence).

The chain couples TRBV9 to TRBJ1-2; TRBD1 matches 8 bases. The ends lost 4 bases at V and 3 bases at J; junction bases unmatched: 2. The germline gives CDR1 SGDLS, CDR2 YYNGEE. The CDR3 has 13 amino acids. The chain's CDR3 is CASSQQGDYGYTF. The CDR3 coding sequence is TGTGCCAGCAGCCAACAGGGGGACTATGGCTACACCTTC.

The CDR3 DNA is TGTGCCACCAGTCTGCAGGGCAATCAGCCCCAGCATTTT. The encoded protein is CATSLQGNQPQHF. The gene calls are TRBV24-1 and TRBJ1-5; D remains unclear. In germline, CDR1 is KGHDR, CDR2 SFDVKD. V lost 6 bases to trimming and J lost 2 bases, with 7 bases between them. This CDR3 region has 13 residues.